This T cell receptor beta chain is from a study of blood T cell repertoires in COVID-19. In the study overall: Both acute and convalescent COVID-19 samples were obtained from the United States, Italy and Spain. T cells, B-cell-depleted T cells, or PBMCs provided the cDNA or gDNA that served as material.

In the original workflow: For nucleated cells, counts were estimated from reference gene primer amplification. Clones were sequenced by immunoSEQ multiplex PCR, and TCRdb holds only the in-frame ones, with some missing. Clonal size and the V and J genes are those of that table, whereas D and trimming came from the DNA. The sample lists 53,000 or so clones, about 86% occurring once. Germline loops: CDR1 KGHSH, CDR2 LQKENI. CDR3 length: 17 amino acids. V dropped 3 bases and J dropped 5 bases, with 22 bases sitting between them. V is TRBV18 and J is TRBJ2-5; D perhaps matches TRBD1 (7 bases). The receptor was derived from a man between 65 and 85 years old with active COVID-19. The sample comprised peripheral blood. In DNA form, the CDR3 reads TGTGCCAGCTCACCCTTGTCAGGGGGGTATGGTACGGAGACCCAGTACTTC. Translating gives CASSPLSGGYGTETQYF.